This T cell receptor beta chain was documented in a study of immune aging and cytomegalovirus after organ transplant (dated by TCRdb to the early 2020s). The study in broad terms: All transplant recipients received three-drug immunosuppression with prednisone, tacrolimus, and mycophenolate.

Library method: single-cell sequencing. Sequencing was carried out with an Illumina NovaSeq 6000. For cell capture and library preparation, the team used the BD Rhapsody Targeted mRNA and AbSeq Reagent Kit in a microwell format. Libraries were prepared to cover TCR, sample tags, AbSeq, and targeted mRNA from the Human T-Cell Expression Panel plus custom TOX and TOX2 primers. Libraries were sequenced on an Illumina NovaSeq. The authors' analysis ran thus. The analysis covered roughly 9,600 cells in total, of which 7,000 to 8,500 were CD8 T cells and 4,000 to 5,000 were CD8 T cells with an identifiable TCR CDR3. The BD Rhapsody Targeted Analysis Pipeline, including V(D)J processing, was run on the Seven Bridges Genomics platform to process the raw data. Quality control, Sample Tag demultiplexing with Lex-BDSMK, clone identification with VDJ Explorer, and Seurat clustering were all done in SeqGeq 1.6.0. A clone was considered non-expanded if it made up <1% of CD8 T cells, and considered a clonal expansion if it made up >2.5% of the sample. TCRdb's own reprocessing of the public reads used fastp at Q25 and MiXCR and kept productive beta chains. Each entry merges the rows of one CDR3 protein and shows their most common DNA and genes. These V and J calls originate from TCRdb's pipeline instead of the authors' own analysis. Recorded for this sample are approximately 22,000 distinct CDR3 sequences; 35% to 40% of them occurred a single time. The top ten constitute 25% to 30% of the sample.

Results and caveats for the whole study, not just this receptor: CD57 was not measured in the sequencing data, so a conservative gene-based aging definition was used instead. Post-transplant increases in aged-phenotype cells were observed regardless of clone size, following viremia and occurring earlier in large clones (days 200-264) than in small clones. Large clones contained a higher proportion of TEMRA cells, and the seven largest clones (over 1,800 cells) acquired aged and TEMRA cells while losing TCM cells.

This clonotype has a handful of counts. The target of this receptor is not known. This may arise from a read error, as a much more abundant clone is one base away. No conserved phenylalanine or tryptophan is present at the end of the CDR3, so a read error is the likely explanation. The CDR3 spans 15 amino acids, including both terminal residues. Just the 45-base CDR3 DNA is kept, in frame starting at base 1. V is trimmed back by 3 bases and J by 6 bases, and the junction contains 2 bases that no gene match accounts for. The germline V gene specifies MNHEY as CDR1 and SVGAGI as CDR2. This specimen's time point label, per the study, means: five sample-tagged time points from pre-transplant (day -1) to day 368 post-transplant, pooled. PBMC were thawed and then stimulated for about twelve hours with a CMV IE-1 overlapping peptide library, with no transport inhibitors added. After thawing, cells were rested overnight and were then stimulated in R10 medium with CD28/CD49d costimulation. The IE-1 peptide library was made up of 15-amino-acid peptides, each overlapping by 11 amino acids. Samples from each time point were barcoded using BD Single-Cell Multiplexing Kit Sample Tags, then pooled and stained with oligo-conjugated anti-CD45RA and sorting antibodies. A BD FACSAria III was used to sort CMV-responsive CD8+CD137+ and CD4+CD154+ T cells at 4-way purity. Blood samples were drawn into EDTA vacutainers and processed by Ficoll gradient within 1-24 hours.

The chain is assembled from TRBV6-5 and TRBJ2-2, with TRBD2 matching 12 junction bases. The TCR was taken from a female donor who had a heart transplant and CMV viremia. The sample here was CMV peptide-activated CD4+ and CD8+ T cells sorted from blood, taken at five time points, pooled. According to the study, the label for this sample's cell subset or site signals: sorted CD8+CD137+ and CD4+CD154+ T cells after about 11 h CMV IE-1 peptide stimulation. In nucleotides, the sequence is TGTGCCAGCAGTTATGCTAGCGGGAGGGCCGGGGAGCTGTTTTCT. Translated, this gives CASSYASGRAGELFS.